This is a list of T cell receptor beta chains from one sample in a study of cytomegalovirus exposure and HLA in healthy donors. Libraries were prepared by immunoSEQ multiplex PCR; TCRdb keeps only in-frame clonotypes and omits some of them. The sample lists 95,000 to 150,000 clones, around 78% occurring once. Material for sequencing was PBMCs. Every receptor here comes from a man aged 45 to 65 in good health and CMV-seronegative. Both conserved end residues are trimmed from each CDR3. Fields, in order: clone size, V gene, J gene, CDR3 protein. The listing skips clone size in some rows; elsewhere it reads once, few, many or a size class.

>NA|TRBV15|TRBJ2-3
ATSRGHGGSTDTQY
>NA|TRBV5-1|TRBJ2-1
ASSFQGPYNEQF
>once|TRBV5-5|TRBJ2-3
ASSPGQMKDTQY
>NA|TRBV28|TRBJ1-4
ASSSTGGNEKLF
>once|TRBV19|TRBJ2-6
ASSASSGANVLT
>NA|TRBV7-2|TRBJ2-3
ASSRSGGQTDTQY
>NA|TRBV6-1|TRBJ1-2
ASSPTGSRNGYT
>NA|TRBV5-1|TRBJ2-3
ASSLGDERPTDTQY
>once|TRBV4-3|TRBJ1-1
ASSQDDRDGGEAF
>few|TRBV19|TRBJ1-1
ASIGKGGTEAF
>NA|TRBV19|TRBJ2-6
ASSIQSSGANVLT
>NA|TRBV5-1|TRBJ1-4
ASSIGHLGEKLF
>NA|TRBV28|TRBJ2-3
ASSIPWTASTDTQY
>NA|TRBV6-6|TRBJ1-1
ASSYAKNTEAF
>NA|TRBV19|TRBJ1-2
ASSTTTGVVGYT
>NA|TRBV18|TRBJ1-3
ASSGGSPGNTIY
>NA|TRBV18|TRBJ1-4
ASSPRTARNEKLF
>few|TRBV19|TRBJ1-4
ASSGTTATNEKLF
>NA|TRBV5-8|TRBJ1-4
ASSFSLLGGTKLF
>NA|TRBV9|TRBJ2-3
ASSVGGGWRTDTQY
>NA|TRBV6-1|TRBJ2-5
ASIQGFQETQY
>NA|TRBV5-1|TRBJ2-1
ASSLSTRGGPYNEQF
>NA|TRBV7-6|TRBJ2-7
ASSLFRGEQY
>few|TRBV5-4|TRBJ2-1
AIRQGDSYNEQF
>few|TRBV7-9|TRBJ1-2
ASSPSTGQGSRSGYT
>NA|TRBV29-1|TRBJ1-2
SVGLRRGAYGYT
>NA|TRBV10-3|TRBJ1-3
AISAGAGNTIY
>NA|TRBV6-6|TRBJ1-6
ASSPGQGGNSPLH
>NA|TRBV5-4|TRBJ1-6
ASSPRTGSISPLH
>NA|TRBV7-2|TRBJ1-6
ASTPVQGVDNSPLH
>NA|TRBV6-1|TRBJ1-5
ASTLGGVQPQH
>NA|TRBV2|TRBJ1-2
ASTRQGNNYGYT
>NA|TRBV4-1|TRBJ1-2
ASSQDEKGRGDGYT
>NA|TRBV7-8|TRBJ2-3
ASSPRDREYTQY
>NA|TRBV7-2|TRBJ2-5
ASSLSSGQQETQY